Below, 8 T cell receptor beta chains from the same sample are listed, as sequenced in a study of cytomegalovirus exposure and HLA in healthy donors. 60 Vbeta and 13 Jbeta primers were used in PCR. Produced via immunoSEQ multiplex PCR; TCRdb's table is partial and in-frame only. Of about 120,000 clones listed, over 70% are singletons. Sample: PBMCs. The source of these receptors is a young woman in good health and CMV-seronegative.

This clone was found a few times. The chain joins TRBV4-1 to TRBJ2-6; tentative D call: TRBD1 (6 bases). From germline, CDR1 is MGHRA and CDR2 YSYEKL. The CDR3 totals 16 residues. V was pared by 4 bases and J by 3 bases, with 13 bases between. For the CDR3, the DNA is TGCGCCAGCAGCCGACAGGACGGCTATGGGGCCAACGTCCTGACTTTC. Its protein product is CASSRQDGYGANVLTF.

The chain combines TRBV7-9 with TRBJ1-5; 10 bases align to TRBD1. In germline, CDR1 is SEHNR, CDR2 FQNEAQ (reference sequence). Trimming removed 5 bases from V and 9 bases from J; junction bases left unmatched: 4. This CDR3 region has 13 residues. The CDR3 is CASSPDRGMPQHF. CDR3 nucleotides: TGTGCCAGCAGCCCGGACAGGGGGATGCCCCAGCATTTT.

The chain joins TRBV4-1 to TRBJ2-3; weak D call: TRBD2 (6 bases). Germline loops: CDR1 MGHRA, CDR2 YSYEKL. Trimming cost V 1 base and J 3 bases, with 11 bases left between them. This CDR3 spans 15 amino acids. The CDR3 region is CASSQAPLATDTQYF. The CDR3, as DNA: TGCGCCAGCAGCCAAGCCCCACTAGCAACAGATACGCAGTATTTT.

The chain couples TRBV15 to TRBJ1-2; D call uncertain. From germline, CDR1 is LNHNV and CDR2 YYDKDF (reference sequence). V dropped 1 base and J dropped 3 bases, with 15 bases sitting between them. The CDR3 contains 16 residues. The CDR3 protein is CATSRAVQLPHYGYTF. The CDR3, as DNA: TGTGCCACCAGCAGAGCGGTACAGCTCCCACACTATGGCTACACCTTC.

This clone was counted only a few times. This chain links TRBV19 with TRBJ1-5, with 9 positions matching TRBD1. Trimming cost V 6 bases and J 2 bases; bases outside gene matches: 8. CDR3 length equals 16 residues. Germline loops: CDR1 LNHDA, CDR2 SQIVND (reference sequence). The CDR3 is CASRLPGQGGNQPQHF. The CDR3 DNA reads as TGTGCCAGTAGGCTACCGGGACAGGGAGGCAATCAGCCCCAGCATTTT.

This chain uses TRBV2 with TRBJ1-1; D not resolved. Germline V CDR1 and CDR2: SNHLY, FYNNEI. The CDR3 sequence is 13 residues long. V was clipped by 8 bases and J by 4 bases, with 14 bases between them. The DNA of the CDR3 is TGTGCCAGCGAGGGTAAAAAGGGCACTGAAGCTTTCTTT. As protein: CASEGKKGTEAFF.

The CDR3, as DNA: TGTGCCAGCAGTGAAGCGCCCAGGGGGATTCAGCCCCAGCATTTT. Amino acids: CASSEAPRGIQPQHF. The rearrangement joins TRBV2 to TRBJ1-5, with TRBD1 matching 7 bases. With 0 bases clipped from V and 6 bases from J, the junction kept 5 bases outside the gene matches. The CDR3 covers 15 residues. Germline V gene lookup returns CDR1 SNHLY and CDR2 FYNNEI.

V and J are TRBV6-1 and TRBJ2-5; 7 bases line up with TRBD1. J lost 5 bases, V lost 6 bases, and 6 bases had no gene match. The CDR3 length is 13 residues. CDR1 and CDR2 (germline): MNHNS, SASEGT. The CDR3 sequence is CASRKTGWETQYF. CDR3 DNA: TGTGCCAGCAGGAAGACAGGGTGGGAGACCCAGTACTTC.